The rows below give T cell receptor beta chains drawn from one sample of a study of T cells in Graves' hyperthyroidism and ophthalmopathy. TCRdb fed the multiplex PCR reads into MiXCR, producing one record per CDR3 protein. The sample has 300,000 to 350,000 distinct CDR3 sequences, around a sixth seen once. The source material was blood. Every receptor here comes from a man in his thirties or forties with Graves' hyperthyroidism. CDR3s include the opening cysteine and the closing phenylalanine or tryptophan. Each record gives: V gene, J gene, clone size, D gene, CDR3 protein, CDR3 DNA. The D gene is left open where the match is weak. Clone size is shown for a subset of rows, as once, few, many or a class of expanded clone.

TRBV6-1	TRBJ2-7	.	TRBD2	CASSRLAGAWEQYF	TGTGCCAGCAGCAGACTAGCGGGAGCGTGGGAGCAGTACTTC
TRBV19	TRBJ2-7	.	TRBD1	CASEDRFTYEQYF	TGTGCCAGCGAGGACAGGTTCACCTACGAGCAGTACTTC
TRBV18	TRBJ2-7	.	.	CASSPRREEQYF	TGTGCCAGCTCACCTCGCCGGGAGGAGCAGTACTTC
TRBV10-3	TRBJ2-7	.	TRBD2	CAIGGGGFSYEQYF	TGTGCCATCGGAGGCGGGGGATTCTCCTACGAGCAGTACTTC
TRBV7-9	TRBJ2-3	few	TRBD2	CASTIAGNTDTQYF	TGTGCCAGCACCATAGCGGGGAACACAGATACGCAGTATTTT
TRBV11-2	TRBJ2-2	few	.	CASSPGNTGELFF	TGTGCCAGCAGCCCCGGAAATACCGGGGAGCTGTTTTTT
TRBV4-1	TRBJ2-2	.	.	CASSQEYFTGELFF	TGCGCCAGCAGCCAAGAATACTTCACCGGGGAGCTGTTTTTT
TRBV9	TRBJ2-1	few	TRBD2	CASSRTSGGHNEQFF	TGTGCCAGCAGCAGGACTAGCGGGGGCCACAATGAGCAGTTCTTC
TRBV20-1	TRBJ2-2	.	.	CSAPTAGELFF	TGCAGTGCTCCGACCGCCGGGGAGCTGTTTTTT
TRBV27	TRBJ2-2	few	.	CASSLSLAGSGELFF	TGTGCCAGCAGTTTATCGCTAGCCGGGTCCGGGGAGCTGTTTTTT
TRBV7-8	TRBJ2-7	many	.	CASSFQGGYSSYEQYF	TGTGCCAGCAGCTTTCAGGGGGGATACAGCTCCTACGAGCAGTACTTC
TRBV28	TRBJ2-2	many	.	CASSQMNTGELFF	TGTGCCAGCAGCCAGATGAACACCGGGGAGCTGTTTTTT
TRBV12-5	TRBJ1-5	.	.	CASGLVLGREGYQPQHF	TGTGCTAGTGGTTTGGTACTTGGCAGGGAGGGATATCAGCCCCAGCATTTT
TRBV10-3	TRBJ2-3	.	.	CAISRERDTQYF	TGTGCCATCAGTAGGGAGCGGGATACGCAGTATTTT